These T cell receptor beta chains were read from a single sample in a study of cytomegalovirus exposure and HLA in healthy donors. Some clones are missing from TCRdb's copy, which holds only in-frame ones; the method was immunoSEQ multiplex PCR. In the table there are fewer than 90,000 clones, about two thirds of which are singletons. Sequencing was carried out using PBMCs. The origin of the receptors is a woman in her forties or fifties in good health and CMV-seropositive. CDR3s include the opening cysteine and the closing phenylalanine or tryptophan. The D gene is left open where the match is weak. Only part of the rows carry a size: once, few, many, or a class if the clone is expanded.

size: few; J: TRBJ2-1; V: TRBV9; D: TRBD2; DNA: TGTGCCAGCAGCTCTAGCGGGACAAATTACAATGAGCAGTTCTTC; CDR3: CASSSSGTNYNEQFF
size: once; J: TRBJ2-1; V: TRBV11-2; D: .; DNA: TGTGCCAGCAGCCCCCGCCCAGGCCAGAGCTCCTACAATGAGCAGTTCTTC; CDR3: CASSPRPGQSSYNEQFF
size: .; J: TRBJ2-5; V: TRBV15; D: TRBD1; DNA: TGTGCCACCAGCAGTATCGACAGGGGGTCCTTACACTTC; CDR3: CATSSIDRGSLHF
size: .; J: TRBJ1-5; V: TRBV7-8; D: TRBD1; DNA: TGTGCCAGCAGCTTAGCTTACAGGGGAGGCAATCAGCCCCAGCATTTT; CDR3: CASSLAYRGGNQPQHF
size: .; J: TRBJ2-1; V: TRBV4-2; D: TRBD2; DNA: TGTGCCAGCAGCCAAATGGAGGGTAGCGGGAGGGGGGAGCAGTTCTTC; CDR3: CASSQMEGSGRGEQFF
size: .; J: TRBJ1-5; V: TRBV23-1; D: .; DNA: TGCGCCAGCAGCCTGAAAGAGGGAGGGACGGGTCAGCCCCAGCATTTT; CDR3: CASSLKEGGTGQPQHF
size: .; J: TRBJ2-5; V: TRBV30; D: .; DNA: TGTGCCTGGAGTGTAAAAGGAGGTCAAGAGACCCAGTACTTC; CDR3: CAWSVKGGQETQYF
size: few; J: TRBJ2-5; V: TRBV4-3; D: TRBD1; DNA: TGCGCCAGCAGCCAGGGACAGGGGGGCGTCGGGGAGACCCAGTACTTC; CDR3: CASSQGQGGVGETQYF
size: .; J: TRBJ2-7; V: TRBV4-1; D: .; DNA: TGCGCCAGCAGCCCCCGGGAGAACGAGCAGTACTTC; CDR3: CASSPRENEQYF
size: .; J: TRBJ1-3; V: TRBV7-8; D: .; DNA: TGTGCCAGCAGCCCGTCGCGGGTACCGAAGGGAAACACCATATATTTT; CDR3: CASSPSRVPKGNTIYF
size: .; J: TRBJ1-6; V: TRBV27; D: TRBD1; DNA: TGTGCCAGTCTCGGACAGGGCAGTTCACCCCTCCACTTT; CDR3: CASLGQGSSPLHF
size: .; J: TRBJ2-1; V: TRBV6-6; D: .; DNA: TGTGCCATCCTCAGGGGTCAGGGGAATGAGCAGTTCTTC; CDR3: CAILRGQGNEQFF
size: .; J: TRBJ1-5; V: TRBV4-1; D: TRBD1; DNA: TGCGCCAGCAGCCCTTTCGAGGGGGCAGGAGGAGCTCAGCCCCAGCATTTT; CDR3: CASSPFEGAGGAQPQHF
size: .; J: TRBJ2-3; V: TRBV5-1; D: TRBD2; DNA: TGCGCCAGCAGCCCCGGGACTAGCGGGAGTGATACGCAGTATTTT; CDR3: CASSPGTSGSDTQYF
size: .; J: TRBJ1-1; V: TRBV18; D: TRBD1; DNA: TGTGCCAGCTCATCCGATGGACAGGGGGGCACTGAAGCTTTCTTT; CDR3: CASSSDGQGGTEAFF
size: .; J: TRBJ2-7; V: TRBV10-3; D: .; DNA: TGTGCCATCAGTGACGGCGGAAGCGGCTCCTACGAGCAGTACTTC; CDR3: CAISDGGSGSYEQYF
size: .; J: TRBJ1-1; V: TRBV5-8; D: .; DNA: TGTGCCAGCAGCTTCACAGGGTTAGATGAAGCTTTCTTT; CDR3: CASSFTGLDEAFF
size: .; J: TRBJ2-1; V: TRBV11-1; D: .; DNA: TGTGCCAGCAGCCAATTCCGGGACTCCTTCTCCAATGAGCAGTTCTTC; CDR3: CASSQFRDSFSNEQFF
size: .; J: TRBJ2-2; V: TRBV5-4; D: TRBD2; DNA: TGTGCCTCCGGGACTAGCGGGGGGGCAAACACCGGGGAGCTGTTTTTT; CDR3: CASGTSGGANTGELFF
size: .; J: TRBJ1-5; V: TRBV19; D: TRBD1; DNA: TGTGCCAGTAACGAGGGGGCGACTCAGCCCCAGCATTTT; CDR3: CASNEGATQPQHF
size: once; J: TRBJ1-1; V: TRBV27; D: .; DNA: TGTGCCAGCAGTTTGGGCCGAAACACTGAAGCTTTCTTT; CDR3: CASSLGRNTEAFF
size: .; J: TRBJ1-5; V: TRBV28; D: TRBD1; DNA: TGTGCCAGCAGTTTATCCCCAACAGGGGCGGGCAATCAGCCCCAGCATTTT; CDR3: CASSLSPTGAGNQPQHF
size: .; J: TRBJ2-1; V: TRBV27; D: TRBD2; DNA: TGTGCCAGCAGTTTATCGATCCTAGCGGGAGGGTACAATGAGCAGTTCTTC; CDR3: CASSLSILAGGYNEQFF
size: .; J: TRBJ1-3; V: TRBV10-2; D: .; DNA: TGCGCCAGCAGTGATGGGGGGGCGGCTGGAAACACCATATATTTT; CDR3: CASSDGGAAGNTIYF
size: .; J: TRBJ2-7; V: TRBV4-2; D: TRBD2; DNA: TGTACCAGCAGCCAAGGTCTAGCGGGATCCTACGAGCAGTACTTC; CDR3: CTSSQGLAGSYEQYF
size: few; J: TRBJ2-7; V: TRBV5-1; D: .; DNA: TGCGCCAGCAGCTTTGACTACCCAGACTCCTACGAGCAGTACTTC; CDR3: CASSFDYPDSYEQYF
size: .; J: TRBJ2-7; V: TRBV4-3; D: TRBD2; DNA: TGCGCCAGCAGCCAAGGACCAACACACCTAGCGGGATCCACCTACGAGCAGTACTTC; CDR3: CASSQGPTHLAGSTYEQYF
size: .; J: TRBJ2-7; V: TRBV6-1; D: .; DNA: TGTGCCAGCAGTGAAACTCGGGGAGGCCCCTACGAGCAGTACTTC; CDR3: CASSETRGGPYEQYF
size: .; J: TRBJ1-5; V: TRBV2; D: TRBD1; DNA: TGTGCCAGCAAGACAGGGGTTGGGGATCAGCCCCAGCATTTT; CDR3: CASKTGVGDQPQHF